This T cell receptor beta chain derives from a study of blood T cell repertoires in COVID-19. TCRdb's table, derived via immunoSEQ multiplex PCR, lists solely in-frame clones and lacks some. The table includes some 250,000 clones, 70% to 90% detected once. This clone was detected only once. The cohort comprised adults aged 18 to 89 years residing in under 25 US areas. Trimming removed 0 bases from V and 6 bases from J; junction bases left unmatched: 11. This CDR3 has 16 amino acids. CDR1 is SGHRS and CDR2 is YFSETQ in the germline V gene. Sample: PBMCs or T cells enriched from blood (not recorded which). The source is a woman between 50 and 59 years old who had recovered from COVID-19. The rearrangement uses TRBV5-1 and TRBJ1-2; TRBD1 agrees at 7 bases. CDR3 protein: CASSLASFDRENGYTF. CDR3 nucleotides: TGCGCCAGCAGCTTGGCCTCGTTTGACAGGGAGAATGGCTACACCTTC.